A selection of T cell receptor beta chains follows, all from one sample in a study of T cell responses to AZD1222 COVID-19 vaccine. Clones were read by immunoSEQ multiplex PCR, and TCRdb kept only the in-frame ones, dropping some. The sample carries 95,000 to 150,000 clones, approximately 90% recorded once. Source: peripheral blood, taken on day 0 of AZD1222 vaccination. These receptors all come from an adult in good health. Both conserved end residues are part of each CDR3. A D gene is named only where the DNA matches it firmly. Expanded clones are given a class, and other clones once, few, many or no size at all.

CDR3nt: TGTGCCAGCACACCGGACAGGGGGCAAAATTCACCCCTCCACTTT
CDR3aa: CASTPDRGQNSPLHF
d_gene: TRBD1
j_gene: TRBJ1-6
abundance: -
v_gene: TRBV6-6

CDR3nt: TGTGCCAGCTCACCACTCGACAGGGGTAGGGATACGCAGTATTTT
CDR3aa: CASSPLDRGRDTQYF
d_gene: TRBD1
j_gene: TRBJ2-3
abundance: -
v_gene: TRBV18

CDR3nt: TGTGCCAGCAGCTGGACTCATCCAAACAATGAGCAGTTCTTC
CDR3aa: CASSWTHPNNEQFF
d_gene: -
j_gene: TRBJ2-1
abundance: once
v_gene: TRBV11-2

CDR3nt: TGTGCCAGCAGCTCACCGGGACAGGGATTAGATACGCAGTATTTT
CDR3aa: CASSSPGQGLDTQYF
d_gene: TRBD1
j_gene: TRBJ2-3
abundance: -
v_gene: TRBV13

CDR3nt: TGTGCCAGCTCACCAACGTCCACTAGCTCTGGAAACACCATATATTTT
CDR3aa: CASSPTSTSSGNTIYF
d_gene: -
j_gene: TRBJ1-3
abundance: -
v_gene: TRBV18

CDR3nt: TGCAGCGTTGGCCAGGGGAACTACGAGCAGTACTTC
CDR3aa: CSVGQGNYEQYF
d_gene: -
j_gene: TRBJ2-7
abundance: -
v_gene: TRBV29-1

CDR3nt: TGCGCCAGCAGCCTGGATCAAGAGACCCAGTACTTC
CDR3aa: CASSLDQETQYF
d_gene: -
j_gene: TRBJ2-5
abundance: -
v_gene: TRBV5-1

CDR3nt: TGTGCCAGCGAGGACATGGGATTTTGGGAGACCCAGTACTTC
CDR3aa: CASEDMGFWETQYF
d_gene: -
j_gene: TRBJ2-5
abundance: -
v_gene: TRBV6-5

CDR3nt: TGTGCCAGCACCCGCTCCTACGAGCAGTACTTC
CDR3aa: CASTRSYEQYF
d_gene: -
j_gene: TRBJ2-7
abundance: -
v_gene: TRBV6-5

CDR3nt: TGCGCCAGCAGCCGGGCAGACGAGCAGTACTTC
CDR3aa: CASSRADEQYF
d_gene: -
j_gene: TRBJ2-7
abundance: -
v_gene: TRBV5-1

CDR3nt: TGTGCCAGCAGCTTACTTCCAGGGGGCGGGGAGCAGTACTTC
CDR3aa: CASSLLPGGGEQYF
d_gene: TRBD1
j_gene: TRBJ2-7
abundance: once
v_gene: TRBV7-3

CDR3nt: TGTGCCAGCAGTTTCTCTCGAGGGGATACGCAGTATTTT
CDR3aa: CASSFSRGDTQYF
d_gene: -
j_gene: TRBJ2-3
abundance: -
v_gene: TRBV27

CDR3nt: TGTGCCAGCAGCTCGGGGAGGGGGGCGGATGGCTACACCTTC
CDR3aa: CASSSGRGADGYTF
d_gene: -
j_gene: TRBJ1-2
abundance: -
v_gene: TRBV7-2

CDR3nt: TGTGCCTGGAGCACGCTAAGCTTCGGCGGGGAGCTGTTTTTT
CDR3aa: CAWSTLSFGGELFF
d_gene: -
j_gene: TRBJ2-2
abundance: -
v_gene: TRBV30